These 26 T cell receptor beta chains were all obtained from the same sample, sequenced in a study of blood T cells in healthy people across ages. Sample-barcoded 5' priming and a J-beta primer mix drove a second PCR of roughly 6 to 12 cycles. Via MiXCR, TCRdb re-called the 5' RACE reads, giving one row per CDR3 protein. The sample includes 650,000 to 800,000 distinct CDR3 sequences, roughly 44% seen only once; the top ten take 15% to 25%. Sequencing input: blood. The receptors shown here come from a man aged 55 to 70 in good health.

This clonotype was counted a single time. V gene TRBV6-2 or TRBV6-3 combines with J gene TRBJ2-3; TRBD2 matches 7 bases. CDR1 is MNHEY and CDR2 is SVGEGT in the germline V gene. There are 17 residues in the CDR3. V was pared by 5 bases and J by 3 bases, with 14 bases of the junction left unmatched. CDR3 sequence: CASSKPRLGGTTDTQYF. The CDR3 DNA reads TGTGCCAGCAGTAAACCGAGGCTCGGGGGGACGACAGATACGCAGTATTTT.

The V call is TRBV6-4, the J call TRBJ1-5, with D hard to call. Germline V gene data show CDR1 as MRHNA and CDR2 as SNTAGT. With 9 bases removed from V and 2 bases from J, the gap between germline ends came to 11 bases. The CDR3 has 13 residues. CDR3 in DNA: TGTGCCAGAAGAAGTATGGGCAATCAGCCCCAGCATTTT. It yields the protein CARRSMGNQPQHF.

Only a few counts were recorded for this clonotype. This chain links TRBV29-1 with TRBJ2-1; 7 bases align to TRBD1. This CDR3 comprises 14 residues. Trimming at V came to 5 bases and at J to 6 bases, leaving 10 bases not matched to a gene. CDR1 and CDR2 (germline): SQVTM, ANQGSEA. The CDR3 is CSVTLGGSLNEQFF. CDR3 sequence (DNA): TGCAGCGTTACTCTAGGGGGCTCGCTCAATGAGCAGTTCTTC.

V and J are TRBV5-1 and TRBJ2-6, with no clear D. CDR3 size: 16 residues. The germline CDR1 and CDR2 sequences are SGHRS and YFSETQ. V lost 3 bases to trimming and J lost 0 bases, with 10 bases between them. CDR3 loop: CASSSQTLSGANVLTF. The CDR3 DNA is TGCGCCAGCAGCTCGCAGACCCTCTCTGGGGCCAACGTCCTGACTTTC.

This clonotype turned up a few times. This rearrangement joins TRBV9 to TRBJ2-1, with D perhaps matching TRBD1 or TRBD2 (5 bases each). The V and J ends lost 0 bases and 0 bases respectively, with 16 bases between them. Germline CDR1 is SGDLS and CDR2 is YYNGEE. The CDR3 is 18 amino acids. In nucleotides, the CDR3 is TGTGCCAGCAGCGTAGACGGGCAGGGACCTCTCTCCTACAATGAGCAGTTCTTC. Translated: CASSVDGQGPLSYNEQFF.

This clonotype has just a few counts. The rearrangement uses TRBV27 and TRBJ1-6; D unclear. Per the germline V gene, CDR1 is MNHEY and CDR2 is SMNVEV (reference sequence). CDR3 length: 14 residues. V lost 3 bases and J 5 bases, leaving 8 bases between the germline ends. The CDR3 loop is CASSFFGNNSPLHF. CDR3 nucleotide sequence: TGTGCCAGCAGTTTCTTTGGGAATAATTCACCCCTCCACTTT.

In its sample, this clonotype was seen a few times. V and J are TRBV7-9 and TRBJ1-6; D remains unclear. CDR3 size: 14 residues. Between the trimmed V and J ends, which lost 2 bases and 5 bases, there was a span of 7 bases. Per germline, CDR1 SEHNR and CDR2 FQNEAQ (reference sequence). In DNA form, the CDR3 reads TGTGCCAGCAGCTTATTGGGGAATAATTCACCCCTCCACTTT. Its translation: CASSLLGNNSPLHF.

This clonotype was seen more than once but under ten times. J is TRBJ1-2 and V is TRBV6-2 or TRBV6-3; unclear D gene. V lost 2 bases and J 4 bases, leaving 14 bases between the germline ends. Germline CDR1 reads MNHEY; CDR2 reads SVGEGT. This CDR3 region has 15 residues. The CDR3: CASSYVQDYLYGYTF. As DNA, the CDR3 is TGTGCCAGCAGTTACGTCCAGGACTACCTCTATGGCTACACCTTC.

J is TRBJ2-6 and V is TRBV29-1; D gene unclear. The CDR3 extends over 15 amino acids. Germline values: CDR1 SQVTM, CDR2 ANQGSEA. V shed 5 bases and J shed 1 base, with 12 bases lying between them. The CDR3 DNA reads as TGCAGCGTTCAATCCCGCGCATCTGGGGCCAACGTCCTGACTTTC. Translating gives CSVQSRASGANVLTF.

The chain is built from TRBV9 and TRBJ2-3, with unresolved D. The CDR3 length is 13 residues. From germline, CDR1 is SGDLS and CDR2 YYNGEE. V was shortened by 2 bases and J by 2 bases, with 6 bases between the two germline ends. The CDR3, as DNA: TGTGCCAGCAGCGTTTTTATCACAGATACGCAGTATTTT. Protein sequence: CASSVFITDTQYF. The variable domain in full, with the rest retrieved from reference TRBV9 and TRBJ2-3, is DSGVTQTPKHLITATGQRVTLRCSPRSGDLSVYWYQQSLDQGLQFLIQYYNGEERAKGNILERFSAQQFPDLHSELNLSSLELGDSALYFCASSVFITDTQYFGPGTRLTVL.

This clonotype was found a few times. The chain carries TRBV7-2 and TRBJ2-1; TRBD1 or TRBD2 may be the D gene (6 bases each). V lost 5 bases and J 6 bases, leaving 20 bases between the germline ends. The germline V gene has CDR1 SGHTA and CDR2 FQGNSA. There are 16 residues in the CDR3. CDR3 protein: CASSVGGKLVGNEQFF. CDR3 nucleotides: TGTGCCAGCAGCGTAGGGGGGAAATTGGTGGGCAATGAGCAGTTCTTC. The whole variable domain, filled in from reference TRBV7-2 and TRBJ2-1, reads GAGVSQSPSNKVTEKGKDVELRCDPISGHTALYWYRQSLGQGLEFLIYFQGNSAPDKSGLPSDRFSAERTGGSVSTLTIQRTQQEDSAVYLCASSVGGKLVGNEQFFGPGTRLTVL.

A few counts support this clonotype. This chain joins TRBV11-2 and TRBJ2-1; 12 nucleotides match TRBD2. The CDR3 runs 18 residues. Germline V gives CDR1 SGHAT, CDR2 FQNNGV. V lost 5 bases and J lost 5; bases outside the gene matches: 13. This chain's CDR3 is CASSQGTSGPFTDNEQFF. CDR3 sequence (DNA): TGTGCCAGCAGCCAAGGGACTAGCGGGCCCTTTACGGACAATGAGCAGTTCTTC.

In its sample, this clonotype was seen a few times. The V call is TRBV29-1, the J call TRBJ2-3; D may correspond to TRBD1 or TRBD2 (5 bases each). Germline CDR1 SQVTM, CDR2 ANQGSEA. Between the trimmed V and J ends, which lost 3 bases and 4 bases, there was a span of 11 bases. CDR3 length: 13 residues. The CDR3 sequence is CSVEVGAADTQYF. The CDR3 DNA is TGCAGCGTTGAGGTCGGGGCAGCAGATACGCAGTATTTT.

As to this clonotype: One end of the junction is discordant with germline, which a read error may explain. This chain links TRBV7-9 with TRBJ2-3; 15 nucleotides line up with TRBD2. The CDR3 sequence is 17 residues long. CDR1 is SEHNR and CDR2 is FQNEAQ in the germline V gene (reference sequence). The CDR3 bases are TGTGCCAGCAGCGGACTAGCGGGGGGGGCGGCCACAGATATGCAGTATTTT. This codes for CASSGLAGGAATDMQYF.

The chain has TRBV5-1 and TRBJ1-2; possible D gene TRBD1, 5 bases. CDR3 length: 17 amino acids. Germline V gives CDR1 SGHRS, CDR2 YFSETQ. Trimming removed 5 bases from V and 3 bases from J, with 23 bases in between. DNA of the CDR3: TGCGCCAGCAGTTATGGGGGTAGGTTGGAAAGCGACTATGGCTACACCTTC. Encoded protein: CASSYGGRLESDYGYTF.

The chain is built from TRBV12-3 or TRBV12-4 and TRBJ2-3; possible D gene TRBD1, 5 bases. Trimming removed 2 bases from V and 2 bases from J, with 11 bases in between. This CDR3 comprises 15 residues. The CDR3 protein is CASSLSAGITDTQYF. For the CDR3, the DNA is TGTGCCAGCAGTTTATCCGCAGGGATCACAGATACGCAGTATTTT.

This clonotype appeared many times. J is TRBJ1-2 and V is TRBV7-2; 7 bases are shared with TRBD1. The CDR3 is 13 amino acids. J lost 8 bases, V lost 5 bases, and 8 bases had no gene match. CDR1 is SGHTA and CDR2 is FQGNSA in the germline V gene. The CDR3 coding sequence is TGTGCCAGCAGCCCAGGGGGTACGGAAGGCTACACCTTC. It specifies CASSPGGTEGYTF.

This clonotype has more than one count but fewer than ten. V is TRBV11-2 and J is TRBJ2-1; 7 bases are a match to TRBD2. With V trimmed by 1 base and J by 7 bases, 4 bases remained unmatched. The V gene's germline CDR1 is SGHAT and CDR2 FQNNGV. The CDR3 covers 14 residues. CDR3 coding DNA: TGTGCCAGCAGCTTAGGTGGGGGGGTTAATGAGCAGTTCTTC. Encoded protein: CASSLGGGVNEQFF. Together with reference TRBV11-2 and TRBJ2-1, the CDR3 gives the full variable domain: EAGVAQSPRYKIIEKRQSVAFWCNPISGHATLYWYQQILGQGPKLLIQFQNNGVVDDSQLPKDRFSAERLKGVDSTLKIQPAKLEDSAVYLCASSLGGGVNEQFFGPGTRLTVL.

The V call is TRBV10-3, the J call TRBJ2-7; 8 bases align to TRBD1. This CDR3 has 14 amino acids. Germline V gives CDR1 ENHRY, CDR2 SYGVKD. Trimming removed 7 bases from V and 4 bases from J; junction bases left unmatched: 9. CDR3 in amino acids: CAITTGQGFYEQYF. The CDR3 DNA is TGTGCCATCACCACCGGACAGGGATTTTACGAGCAGTACTTC.

The chain links TRBV29-1 to TRBJ2-7, with 9 bases fitting TRBD2. Germline V gene data show CDR1 as SQVTM and CDR2 as ANQGSEA. The CDR3 runs to 16 residues. After removal of 4 bases from V and 4 bases from J, the junction contained 14 bases not matched to a gene. The CDR3: CSVARAGGLNGYEQYF. CDR3 DNA: TGCAGCGTTGCGAGGGCGGGGGGGCTTAACGGTTACGAGCAGTACTTC.

This clonotype was counted only a few times. The chain joins TRBV29-1 to TRBJ2-1; 16 nucleotides line up with TRBD2. Germline CDR1 SQVTM, CDR2 ANQGSEA. J lost 9 bases, V lost 4 bases, and 6 bases had no gene match. CDR3 length: 15 residues. The CDR3 reads CSVAGTSGGASEQFF. The CDR3, as DNA: TGCAGCGTTGCAGGGACTAGCGGGGGGGCCAGTGAGCAGTTCTTC.

This clonotype was recorded a few times. The V call is TRBV12-3 or TRBV12-4, the J call TRBJ1-1; D remains ambiguous. Trimming shortened V by 3 bases and J by 5 bases, and 7 bases separated the two germline ends. The CDR3 length is 12 residues. Here the CDR3 DNA reads TGTGCCAGCAGTTTGGGCCAGACTGAAGCTTTCTTT. This translates into CASSLGQTEAFF.

DNA for the CDR3: TGTGCCAGCAGTGCTACAGGGGTCGAGCAGTACTTC. Translated, it gives CASSATGVEQYF. The V and J genes are TRBV12-3 or TRBV12-4 and TRBJ2-7; 7 bases are shared with TRBD1. Unmatched junction bases numbered 4, after V lost 5 bases and J lost 6 bases. The CDR3 has 12 residues.

The rearrangement links TRBV18 to TRBJ2-5; D call uncertain. The closer fit of TRBJ2-1 to the DNA end suggests the J call may be wrong. Germline CDR1 KGHSH, CDR2 LQKENI. The CDR3 loop spans 14 amino acids. The CDR3 spells CASSPRLTVETQFF. The CDR3 nucleotides are TGTGCCAGCTCACCACGGCTGACGGTAGAGACCCAGTTCTTC.

The chain employs TRBV6-5 and TRBJ2-7, with D perhaps assigned TRBD1 or TRBD2 (5 bases each). The germline gives CDR1 MNHEY, CDR2 SVGAGI. Between the trimmed V and J ends, which lost 3 bases and 5 bases, there was a span of 14 bases. The CDR3 runs 14 residues. Here the CDR3 DNA reads TGTGCCAGCAGTTATGGGGGACGGTCTAACGAGCAGTACTTC. Its protein product is CASSYGGRSNEQYF.

The J gene is TRBJ2-1, the V gene TRBV5-1; no clear D gene. Trimming shortened V by 0 bases and J by 5 bases, and 9 bases separated the two germline ends. The CDR3 is made up of 14 amino acids. Germline CDR1 and CDR2: SGHRS and YFSETQ. Here the CDR3 DNA reads TGCGCCAGCAGCTTGGGCCCCTGGGACAATGAGCAGTTCTTC. Its protein is CASSLGPWDNEQFF.